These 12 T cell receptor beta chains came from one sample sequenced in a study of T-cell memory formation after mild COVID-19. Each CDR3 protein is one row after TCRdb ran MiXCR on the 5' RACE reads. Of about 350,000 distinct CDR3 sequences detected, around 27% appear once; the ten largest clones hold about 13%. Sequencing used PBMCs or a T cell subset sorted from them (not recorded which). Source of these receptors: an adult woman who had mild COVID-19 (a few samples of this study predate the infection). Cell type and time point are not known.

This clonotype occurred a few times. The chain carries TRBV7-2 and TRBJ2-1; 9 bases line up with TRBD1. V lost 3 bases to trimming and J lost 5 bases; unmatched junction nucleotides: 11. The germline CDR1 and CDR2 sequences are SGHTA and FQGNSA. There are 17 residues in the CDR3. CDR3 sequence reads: CASSFLGQGLINNEQFF. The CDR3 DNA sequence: TGTGCCAGCAGCTTTCTCGGACAGGGGTTAATAAACAATGAGCAGTTCTTC.

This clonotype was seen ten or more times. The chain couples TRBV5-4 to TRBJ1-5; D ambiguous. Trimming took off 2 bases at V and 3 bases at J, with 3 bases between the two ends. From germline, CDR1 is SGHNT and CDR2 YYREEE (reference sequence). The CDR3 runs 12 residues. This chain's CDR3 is CASSLDNQPQHF. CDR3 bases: TGTGCCAGCAGCTTAGACAATCAGCCCCAGCATTTT.

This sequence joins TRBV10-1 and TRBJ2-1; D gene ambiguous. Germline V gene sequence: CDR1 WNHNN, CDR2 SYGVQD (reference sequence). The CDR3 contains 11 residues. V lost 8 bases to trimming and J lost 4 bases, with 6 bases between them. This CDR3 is CASHNYNEQFF. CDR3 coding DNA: TGCGCCAGCCATAATTACAATGAGCAGTTCTTC.

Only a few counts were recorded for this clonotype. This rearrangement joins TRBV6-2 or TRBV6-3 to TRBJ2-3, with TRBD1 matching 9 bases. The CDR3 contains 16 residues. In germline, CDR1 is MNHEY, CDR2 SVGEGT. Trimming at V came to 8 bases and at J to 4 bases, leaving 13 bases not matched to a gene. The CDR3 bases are TGTGCCAGCTCGTTCGACCTTACAGGGGGCTCAGATACGCAGTATTTT. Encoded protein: CASSFDLTGGSDTQYF.

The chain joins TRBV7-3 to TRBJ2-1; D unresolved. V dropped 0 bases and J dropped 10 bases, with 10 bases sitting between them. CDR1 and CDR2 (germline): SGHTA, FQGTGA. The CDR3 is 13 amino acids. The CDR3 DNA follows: TGTGCCAGCAGCTTAACGGGGATAAAGGAGCAGTTCTTC. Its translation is CASSLTGIKEQFF.

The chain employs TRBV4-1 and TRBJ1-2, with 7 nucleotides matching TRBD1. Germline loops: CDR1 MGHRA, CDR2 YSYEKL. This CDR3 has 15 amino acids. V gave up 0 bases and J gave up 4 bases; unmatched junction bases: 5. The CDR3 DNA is TGCGCCAGCAGCCAAGAGGTCCCAGGGGGCTATGGCTACACCTTC. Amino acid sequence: CASSQEVPGGYGYTF.

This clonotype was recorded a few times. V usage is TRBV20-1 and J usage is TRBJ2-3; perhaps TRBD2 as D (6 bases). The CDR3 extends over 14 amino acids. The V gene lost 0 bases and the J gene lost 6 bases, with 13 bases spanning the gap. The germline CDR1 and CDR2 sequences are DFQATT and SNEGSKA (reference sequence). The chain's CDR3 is CSARDQAGSDTQYF. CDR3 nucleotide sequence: TGCAGTGCTAGAGATCAGGCGGGGTCGGATACGCAGTATTTT.

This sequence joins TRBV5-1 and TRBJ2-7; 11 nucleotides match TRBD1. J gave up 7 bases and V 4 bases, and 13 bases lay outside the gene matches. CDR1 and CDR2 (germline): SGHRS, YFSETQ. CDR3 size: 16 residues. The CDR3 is CASSPKGTGGMSEQYF. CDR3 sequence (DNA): TGCGCCAGCAGCCCAAAGGGGACAGGGGGGATGTCGGAGCAGTACTTC.

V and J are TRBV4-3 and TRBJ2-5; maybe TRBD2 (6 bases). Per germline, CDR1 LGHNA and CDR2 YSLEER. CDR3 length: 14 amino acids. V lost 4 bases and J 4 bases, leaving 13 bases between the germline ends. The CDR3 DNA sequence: TGCGCCAGCAGCCGGAGGGGCGGGGCAGAGACCCAGTACTTC. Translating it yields CASSRRGGAETQYF.

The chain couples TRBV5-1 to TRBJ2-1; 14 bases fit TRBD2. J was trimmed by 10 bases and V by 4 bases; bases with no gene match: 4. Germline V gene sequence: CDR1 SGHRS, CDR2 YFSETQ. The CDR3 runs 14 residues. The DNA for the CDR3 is TGCGCCAGCAGCGGGACTAGCGGGAGCTACGAGCAGTTCTTC. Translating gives CASSGTSGSYEQFF. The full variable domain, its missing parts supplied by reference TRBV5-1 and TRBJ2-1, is KAGVTQTPRYLIKTRGQQVTLSCSPISGHRSVSWYQQTPGQGLQFLFEYFSETQRNKGNFPGRFSGRQFSNSRSEMNVSTLELGDSALYLCASSGTSGSYEQFFGPGTRLTVL.

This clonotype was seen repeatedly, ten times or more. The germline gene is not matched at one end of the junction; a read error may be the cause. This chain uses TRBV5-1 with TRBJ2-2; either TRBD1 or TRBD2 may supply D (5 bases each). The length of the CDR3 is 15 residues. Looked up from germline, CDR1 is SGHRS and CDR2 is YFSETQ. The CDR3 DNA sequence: TGTGCCAGCAGCTTAGGGACGGCAAACACCGGGGAGCTGTTTTTT. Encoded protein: CASSLGTANTGELFF.

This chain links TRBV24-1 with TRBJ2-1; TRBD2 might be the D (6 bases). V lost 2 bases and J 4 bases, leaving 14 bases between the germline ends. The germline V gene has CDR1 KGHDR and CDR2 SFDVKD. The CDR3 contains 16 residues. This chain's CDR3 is CATSDSRRGGYNEQFF. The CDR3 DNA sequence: TGTGCCACCAGTGATTCCCGGCGGGGTGGGTACAATGAGCAGTTCTTC.